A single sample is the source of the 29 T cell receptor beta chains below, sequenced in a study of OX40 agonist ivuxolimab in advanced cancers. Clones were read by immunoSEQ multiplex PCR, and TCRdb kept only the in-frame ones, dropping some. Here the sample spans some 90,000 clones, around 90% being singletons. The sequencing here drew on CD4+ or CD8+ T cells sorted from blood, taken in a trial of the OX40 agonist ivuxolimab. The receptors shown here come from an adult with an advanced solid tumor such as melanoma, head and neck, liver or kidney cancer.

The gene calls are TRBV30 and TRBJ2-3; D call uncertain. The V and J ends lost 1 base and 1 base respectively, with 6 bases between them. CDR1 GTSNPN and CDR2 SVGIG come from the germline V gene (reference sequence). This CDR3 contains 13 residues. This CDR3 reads CAWSGLRTDTQYF. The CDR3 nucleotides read TGTGCCTGGAGTGGGCTTCGCACAGATACGCAGTATTTT.

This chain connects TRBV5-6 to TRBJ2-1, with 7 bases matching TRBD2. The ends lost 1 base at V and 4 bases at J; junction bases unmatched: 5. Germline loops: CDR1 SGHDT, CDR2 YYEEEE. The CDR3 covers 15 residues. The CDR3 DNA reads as TGTGCCAGCAGCTTGCTCGCGGGAGAGTACAATGAGCAGTTCTTC. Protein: CASSLLAGEYNEQFF.

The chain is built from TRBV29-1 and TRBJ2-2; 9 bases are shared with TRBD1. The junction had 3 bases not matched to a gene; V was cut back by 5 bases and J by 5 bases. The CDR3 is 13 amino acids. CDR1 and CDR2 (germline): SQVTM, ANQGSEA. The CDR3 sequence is CSVRTGDTGELFF. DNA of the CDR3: TGCAGCGTTCGGACAGGGGATACCGGGGAGCTGTTTTTT.

The CDR3 nucleotides read TGTGCCAGTAGTATGGTCGGACAGGGGGCAGGCGACTCTGGGGCCAACGTCCTGACTTTC. This gives the protein CASSMVGQGAGDSGANVLTF. The chain is built from TRBV19 and TRBJ2-6, with 11 bases matching TRBD1. V gave up 3 bases and J gave up 0 bases; unmatched junction bases: 10. Per germline, CDR1 LNHDA and CDR2 SQIVND (reference sequence). The CDR3 is made up of 20 amino acids. Supplemented by reference TRBV19 and TRBJ2-6, the full variable domain reads DGGITQSPKYLFRKEGQNVTLSCEQNLNHDAMYWYRQDPGQGLRLIYYSQIVNDFQKGDIAEGYSVSREKKESFPLTVTSAQKNPTAFYLCASSMVGQGAGDSGANVLTFGAGSRLTVL.

CDR3 sequence reads: CASSLVVGNQPQHF. The CDR3 DNA is TGTGCCAGCAGCTTAGTAGTGGGGAATCAGCCCCAGCATTTT. The chain links TRBV7-6 to TRBJ1-5; no clear D gene. The CDR3 has 14 residues. Germline V gene data show CDR1 as SGHVS and CDR2 as FNYEAQ. Trimming shortened V by 1 base and J by 4 bases, and 8 bases separated the two germline ends.

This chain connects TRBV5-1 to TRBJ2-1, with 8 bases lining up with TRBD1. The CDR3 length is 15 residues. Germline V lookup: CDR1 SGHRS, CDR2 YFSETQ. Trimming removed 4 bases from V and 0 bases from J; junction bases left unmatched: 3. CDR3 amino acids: CASSRDRGSYNEQFF. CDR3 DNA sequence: TGCGCCAGCAGCCGTGACAGGGGCTCCTACAATGAGCAGTTCTTC. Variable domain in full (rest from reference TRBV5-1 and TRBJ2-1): KAGVTQTPRYLIKTRGQQVTLSCSPISGHRSVSWYQQTPGQGLQFLFEYFSETQRNKGNFPGRFSGRQFSNSRSEMNVSTLELGDSALYLCASSRDRGSYNEQFFGPGTRLTVL.

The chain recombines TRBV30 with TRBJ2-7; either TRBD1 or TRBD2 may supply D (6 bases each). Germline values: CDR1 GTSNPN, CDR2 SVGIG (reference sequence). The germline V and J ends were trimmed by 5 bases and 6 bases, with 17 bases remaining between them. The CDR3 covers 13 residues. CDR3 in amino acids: CAWSKGGSGEQYF. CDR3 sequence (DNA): TGTGCCTGGTCCAAAGGGGGGAGCGGCGAGCAGTACTTC. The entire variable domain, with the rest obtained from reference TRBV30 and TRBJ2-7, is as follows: SQTIHQWPATLVQPVGSPLSLECTVEGTSNPNLYWYRQAAGRGLQLLFYSVGIGQISSEVPQNLSASRPQDRQFILSSKKLLLSDSGFYLCAWSKGGSGEQYFGPGTRLTVT.

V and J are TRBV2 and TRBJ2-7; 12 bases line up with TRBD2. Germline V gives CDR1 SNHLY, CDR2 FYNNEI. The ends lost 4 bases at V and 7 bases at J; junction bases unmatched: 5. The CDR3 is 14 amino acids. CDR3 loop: CASSGTSGKQEQYF. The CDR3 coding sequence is TGTGCCAGCAGTGGGACTAGCGGGAAGCAAGAGCAGTACTTC.

CDR3 residues: CASSRLMSSGNTIYF. For the CDR3, the DNA is TGTGCCAGCAGTCGACTGATGAGCTCTGGAAACACCATATATTTT. V and J are TRBV6-6 and TRBJ1-3; D uncertain. V shed 5 bases and J shed 0 bases, with 11 bases lying between them. Per the germline V gene, CDR1 is MNHNY and CDR2 is SVGAGI (reference sequence). The CDR3 contains 15 residues.

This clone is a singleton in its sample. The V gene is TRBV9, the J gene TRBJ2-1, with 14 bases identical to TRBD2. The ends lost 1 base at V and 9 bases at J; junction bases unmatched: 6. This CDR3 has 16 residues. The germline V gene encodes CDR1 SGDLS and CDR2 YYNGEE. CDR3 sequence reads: CASSVSGLAGVGEQFF. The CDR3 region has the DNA TGTGCCAGCAGCGTATCGGGACTAGCGGGAGTCGGTGAGCAGTTCTTC.

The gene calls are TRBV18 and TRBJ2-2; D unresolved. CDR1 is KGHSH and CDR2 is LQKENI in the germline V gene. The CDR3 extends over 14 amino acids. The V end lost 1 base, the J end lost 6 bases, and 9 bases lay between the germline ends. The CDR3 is CASSPRWGPGELFF. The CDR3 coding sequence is TGTGCCAGCTCACCACGTTGGGGTCCCGGGGAGCTGTTTTTT.

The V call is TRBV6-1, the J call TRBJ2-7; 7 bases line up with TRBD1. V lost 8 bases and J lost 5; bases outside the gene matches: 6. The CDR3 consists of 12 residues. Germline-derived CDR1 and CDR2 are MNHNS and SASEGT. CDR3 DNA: TGTGCCAGCGGGAGAGGGGGCCACGAGCAGTACTTC. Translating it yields CASGRGGHEQYF.

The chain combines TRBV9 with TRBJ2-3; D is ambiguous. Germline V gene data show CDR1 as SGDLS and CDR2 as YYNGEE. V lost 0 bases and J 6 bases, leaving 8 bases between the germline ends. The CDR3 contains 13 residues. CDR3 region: CASSVDLGDTQYF. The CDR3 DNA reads TGTGCCAGCAGCGTAGATCTTGGGGATACGCAGTATTTT.

The CDR3 DNA reads as TGTGCCAGCTCACTTGGGGGATCTGGGGCCAACGTCCTGACTTTC. Amino acids: CASSLGGSGANVLTF. This chain links TRBV18 with TRBJ2-6, with D possibly being TRBD1 or TRBD2 (5 bases each). The CDR3 sequence is 15 residues long. V dropped 4 bases and J dropped 1 base, with 8 bases sitting between them. CDR1 and CDR2 from the germline V gene are KGHSH and LQKENI.

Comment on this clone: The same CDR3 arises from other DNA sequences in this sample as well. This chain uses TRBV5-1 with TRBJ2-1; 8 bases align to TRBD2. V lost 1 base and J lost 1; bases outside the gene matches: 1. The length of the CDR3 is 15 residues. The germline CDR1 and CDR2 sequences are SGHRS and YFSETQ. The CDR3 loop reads CASSLTSGSYNEQFF. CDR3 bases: TGCGCCAGCAGCTTGACTAGCGGATCCTACAATGAGCAGTTCTTC.

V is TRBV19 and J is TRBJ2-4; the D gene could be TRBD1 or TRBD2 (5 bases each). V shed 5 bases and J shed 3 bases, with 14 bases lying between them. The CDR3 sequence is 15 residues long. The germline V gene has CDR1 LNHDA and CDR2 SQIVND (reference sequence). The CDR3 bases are TGTGCCAGTAGTGACGGGGCTAGCTTCAAAAACATTCAGTACTTC. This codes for CASSDGASFKNIQYF.

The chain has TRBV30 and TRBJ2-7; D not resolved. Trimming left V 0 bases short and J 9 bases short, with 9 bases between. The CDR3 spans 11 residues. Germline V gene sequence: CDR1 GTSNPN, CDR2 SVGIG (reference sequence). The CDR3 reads CAWSVSWAQYF. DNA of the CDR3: TGTGCCTGGAGTGTCTCTTGGGCGCAGTACTTC.

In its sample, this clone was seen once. CDR3 in DNA: TGTGCCAGCAGCTTAGTTCGCGGGGTAGATACGCAGTATTTT. It yields the protein CASSLVRGVDTQYF. The genes are TRBV11-3 and TRBJ2-3; D is perhaps TRBD2 (6 bases). In germline, CDR1 is SGHNT, CDR2 YENEEA. The CDR3 is 14 amino acids. V was cut by 1 base and J by 5 bases, with 10 bases left in between.

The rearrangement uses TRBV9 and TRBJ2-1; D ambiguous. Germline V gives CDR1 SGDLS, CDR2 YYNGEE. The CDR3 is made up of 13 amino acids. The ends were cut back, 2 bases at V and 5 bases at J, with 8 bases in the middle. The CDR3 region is CASSVGGDNEQFF. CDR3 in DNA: TGTGCCAGCAGCGTGGGTGGAGACAATGAGCAGTTCTTC.

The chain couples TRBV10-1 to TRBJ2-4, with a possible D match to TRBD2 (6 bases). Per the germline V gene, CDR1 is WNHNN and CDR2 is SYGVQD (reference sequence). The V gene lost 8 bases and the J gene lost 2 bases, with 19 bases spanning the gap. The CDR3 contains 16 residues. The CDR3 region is CASHQGGRWTKNIQYF. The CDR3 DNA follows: TGCGCCAGCCACCAAGGAGGGCGGTGGACCAAAAACATTCAGTACTTC.

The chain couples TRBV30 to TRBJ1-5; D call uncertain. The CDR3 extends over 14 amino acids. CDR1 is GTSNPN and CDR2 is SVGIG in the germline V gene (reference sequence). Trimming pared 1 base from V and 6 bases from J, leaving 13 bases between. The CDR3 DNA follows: TGTGCCTGGAGTGATTCTTGGGCCGGTCAGCCCCAGCATTTT. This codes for CAWSDSWAGQPQHF.

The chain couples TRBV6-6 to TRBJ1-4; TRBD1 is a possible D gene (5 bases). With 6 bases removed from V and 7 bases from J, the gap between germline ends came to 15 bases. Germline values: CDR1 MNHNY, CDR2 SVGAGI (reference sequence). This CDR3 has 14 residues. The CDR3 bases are TGTGCCAGCAGCCCAGGGACCTTGGTTGAAAAACTGTTTTTT. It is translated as CASSPGTLVEKLFF.

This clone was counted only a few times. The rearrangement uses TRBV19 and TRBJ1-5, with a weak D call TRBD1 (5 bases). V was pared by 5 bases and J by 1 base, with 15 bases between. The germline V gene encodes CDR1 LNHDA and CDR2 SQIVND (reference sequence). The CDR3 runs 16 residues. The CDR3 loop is CASSVRDSGSNQPQHF. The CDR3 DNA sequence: TGTGCCAGTAGTGTGAGGGACTCGGGCAGCAATCAGCCCCAGCATTTT.

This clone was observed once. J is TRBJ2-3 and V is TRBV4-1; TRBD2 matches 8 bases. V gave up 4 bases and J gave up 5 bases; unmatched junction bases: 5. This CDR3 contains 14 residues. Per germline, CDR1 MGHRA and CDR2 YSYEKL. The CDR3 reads CASSPGLVVDTQYF. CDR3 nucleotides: TGCGCCAGCAGCCCGGGACTAGTAGTAGATACGCAGTATTTT.

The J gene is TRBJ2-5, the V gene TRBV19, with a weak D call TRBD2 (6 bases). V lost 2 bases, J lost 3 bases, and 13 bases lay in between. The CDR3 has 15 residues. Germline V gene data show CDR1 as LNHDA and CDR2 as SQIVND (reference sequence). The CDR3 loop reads CASSINGGGKETQYF. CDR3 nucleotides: TGTGCCAGTAGTATAAACGGAGGAGGGAAAGAGACCCAGTACTTC.

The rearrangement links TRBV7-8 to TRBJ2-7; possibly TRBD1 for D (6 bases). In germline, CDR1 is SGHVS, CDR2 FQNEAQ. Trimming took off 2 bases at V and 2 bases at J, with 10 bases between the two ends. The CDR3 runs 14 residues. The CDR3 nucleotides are TGTGCCAGCAGCTTACAGGGGCCCACCTACGAGCAGTACTTC. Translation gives CASSLQGPTYEQYF.

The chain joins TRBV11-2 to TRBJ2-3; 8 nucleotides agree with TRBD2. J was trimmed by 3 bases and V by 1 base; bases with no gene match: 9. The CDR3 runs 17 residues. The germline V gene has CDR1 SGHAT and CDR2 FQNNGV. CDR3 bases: TGTGCCAGCAGCTTAGTCGGACTAGCCCTCGGGACAGATACGCAGTATTTT. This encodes CASSLVGLALGTDTQYF.

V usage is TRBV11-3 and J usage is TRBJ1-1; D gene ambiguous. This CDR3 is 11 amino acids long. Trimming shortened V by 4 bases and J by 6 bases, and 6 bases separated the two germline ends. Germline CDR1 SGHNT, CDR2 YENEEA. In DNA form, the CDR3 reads TGTGCCAGCAGCTGGCCTCCTGAAGCTTTCTTT. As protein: CASSWPPEAFF.

For the CDR3, the DNA is TGTGCCATAATGAGGGGGGTGAACACTGAAGCTTTCTTT. Translated: CAIMRGVNTEAFF. This chain joins TRBV28 and TRBJ1-1; D may be TRBD1 (6 bases). The CDR3 runs 13 residues. The germline V and J ends were trimmed by 10 bases and 0 bases, with 12 bases remaining between them. Germline assignment: CDR1 MDHEN and CDR2 SYDVKM.